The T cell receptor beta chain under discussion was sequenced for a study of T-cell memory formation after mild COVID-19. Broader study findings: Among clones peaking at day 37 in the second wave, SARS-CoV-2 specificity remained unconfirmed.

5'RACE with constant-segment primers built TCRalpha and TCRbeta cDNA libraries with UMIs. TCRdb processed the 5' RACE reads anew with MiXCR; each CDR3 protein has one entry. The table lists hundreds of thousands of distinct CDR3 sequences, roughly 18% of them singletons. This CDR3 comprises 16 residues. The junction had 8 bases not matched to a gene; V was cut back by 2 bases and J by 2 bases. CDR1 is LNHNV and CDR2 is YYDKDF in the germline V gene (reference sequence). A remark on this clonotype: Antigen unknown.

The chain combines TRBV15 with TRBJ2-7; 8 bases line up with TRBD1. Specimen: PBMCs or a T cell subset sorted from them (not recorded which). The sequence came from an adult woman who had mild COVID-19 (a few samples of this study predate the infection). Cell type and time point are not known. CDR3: CATSRSLAQGAYEQYF. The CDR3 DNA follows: TGTGCCACCAGCAGATCATTGGCACAGGGGGCCTACGAGCAGTACTTC.